This T cell receptor beta chain was sequenced in a study of shared clonotypes between healthy human individuals. This CDR3 has 15 residues. The V end lost 0 bases, the J end lost 3 bases, and 11 bases lay between the germline ends. CDR1 and CDR2 from the germline V gene are MGHRA and YSYEKL. With ten immunoSEQ deep assay plates, unsorted PBMC DNA underwent sequencing. Repertoires were generated with immunoSEQ multiplex PCR, while TCRdb's copy carries only in-frame clones and drops some. The sample lists fewer than 600,000 clones, approximately 71% occurring once. Extraction of genomic DNA in unsorted samples used roughly 94 million PBMCs.

The source material was PBMCs. The TCR originated in a woman aged 40 to 50 in good health. Some clones in this sample may be carry-over from other donors' samples. This sequence joins TRBV4-1 and TRBJ1-2; no definite D call. CDR3 DNA sequence: TGCGCCAGCAGCCAAGATTTTGGAGGGTACTATGGCTACACCTTC. It yields the protein CASSQDFGGYYGYTF.